This T cell receptor beta chain was sequenced for a study of T cell repertoires in cytomegalovirus infection. Study context: CMV infection together with matching HLA type was indicated by public TCR beta signatures.

This clonotype was detected many times. Its antigen is unidentified. TCRdb called the reads again in MiXCR, with one record for every CDR3 protein. The repertoire holds hundreds of thousands of distinct CDR3 sequences, with around 11% as singletons. The CDR3 runs 15 residues. J gave up 3 bases and V 5 bases, and 5 bases lay outside the gene matches. The germline V gene has CDR1 MDHEN and CDR2 SYDVKM. Overall study findings and caveats: Identification of carriers of CMV plus the relevant HLA was performed using cumulative public TCR beta family frequency. HLA-C-restricted CMV-specific TCR beta clonotypes were dominant in the ex vivo response.

The source of this sequence is a human donor in good health (CMV status not recorded). Some clones in this sample may be carry-over from other donors' samples. The source material was PBMCs. The genes are TRBV28 and TRBJ2-7; 12 bases are a match to TRBD1. CDR3 loop: CASSGTGGEGYEQYF. DNA for the CDR3: TGTGCCAGCAGTGGGACAGGGGGCGAGGGCTACGAGCAGTACTTC.